Sequencing of this TCR beta chain was carried out in a study of cytomegalovirus exposure and HLA in healthy donors. Donors counted as nominally healthy when sampled, yet unrecorded immune exposures were likely. Primers for the PCR totalled 60 Vbeta and 13 Jbeta. Sequencing used immunoSEQ multiplex PCR; TCRdb keeps in-frame clones, though not all of them. The sample comprises about 180,000 clones, roughly four fifths of which are singletons, and 1.5% to 2% rests with the top ten. The TCR sequence derives from a man aged 18 to 29 in good health and CMV-seronegative. Input material: PBMCs.

CDR3 coding DNA: TGTGCCAGCACGTTGAGGGCGGACAGGATTAATGAAAAACTGTTTTTT. Translated: CASTLRADRINEKLFF. This chain links TRBV5-6 with TRBJ1-4; 7 positions agree with TRBD1. The trim removed 6 bases at V and 4 bases at J, leaving 12 bases unmatched. This CDR3 region has 16 residues. Germline V gives CDR1 SGHDT, CDR2 YYEEEE.